The clone carrying this T cell receptor beta chain was recorded many times. Sequencing used immunoSEQ multiplex PCR; TCRdb keeps in-frame clones, though not all of them. The sample contains 10,000 to 15,000 clones, none of them singletons. Busulfan-fludarabine conditioning, marrow transplant, and cyclophosphamide on days +3 and +4 were administered. This sample stems from a study of T cells after posttransplantation cyclophosphamide. The germline gives CDR1 SGHRS, CDR2 YFSETQ. Between the trimmed V and J ends, which lost 1 base and 5 bases, there was a span of 15 bases. This CDR3 is built from 15 residues.

This TCR derives from a female patient aged 40 to 55 who received an allogeneic stem cell transplant from an unrelated donor, was CMV-positive, and had acute GVHD only. Some T cells may trace back to the graft donor. The chain carries TRBV5-1 and TRBJ1-1, with D uncertain. This material consisted of PBMCs, taken after allogeneic stem cell transplant with posttransplant cyclophosphamide. CDR3 region: CASSLLTDLTTEAFF. CDR3 coding DNA: TGCGCCAGCAGCTTGTTAACAGATTTAACAACTGAAGCTTTCTTT.